A single TCR beta chain is shown here with its context. The antigen it binds to is not known. No much larger clone is present one base from it, and per-base qualities are unavailable. This entry comes from a study of blood T cell repertoires in COVID-19 (dated by TCRdb to the early 2020s). Broadly, across the study: Samples covering the acute and convalescent phases of COVID-19 were provided by collaborators in the United States, Italy and Spain. The material from the prospective study consisted of cDNA or gDNA derived from T cells, B-cell-depleted T cells, or PBMCs. A de-identified subject ID, COVID-19 status, age in years and sex were almost always included in the sample metadata. The repertoires were released in a freely available public database meant as a resource for research on the immune response to SARS-CoV-2. HLA class I and class II types, where available, came from metadata supplied by the sample provider rather than from assay-based typing. Subjects who had been exposed to COVID-19, were actively infected with it, or had recovered from it provided the deeply sampled blood TCRbeta repertoires that made up the dataset. The samples were drawn from two sources: the first 160 participants of the ongoing ImmuneRACE study, and 1,000 to 1,500 subjects contributed by 6 global collaborators. On the study overall, not on this receptor specifically: Clinical and demographic metadata were provided uncurated, with the amount varying by source and participant.

The CDR3 has 14 amino acids, counting the end cysteine and phenylalanine. The sequence is cut down to CDR3 DNA, 42 bases in frame from base 1. For CDR1 and CDR2, the germline V gene lists SGHNT and YENEEA. V was cut back by 1 base and J by 6 bases, leaving a gap of 13 bases between them. TCRbeta CDR3 regions were amplified from genomic DNA by means of the immunoSEQ Assay, a bias-controlled multiplex PCR. The paper's processing steps were these. Nucleated cell counts per sample were estimated from amplification of reference gene primers within the assay. Sequence reads were collapsed and filtered to measure the absolute abundance of every unique TCRbeta CDR3 rearrangement. For each sample, productive Simpson clonality was calculated as the square root of Simpson's diversity index over productive rearrangements. The table was pulled from immuneACCESS by TCRdb, which kept in-frame rearrangements only. Such tables lose some clones; where checked, under half of the loss comes from unresolved V genes, and the rest has no known cause. Clonal size and the V and J genes are those of that table, whereas D and trimming came from the DNA. Recorded for this sample are about 62,000 clones; 80% to 90% of them occurred a single time. The ten largest clonotypes hold roughly 18% of the sample.

One collaborating source in Seattle enrolled patients during active infection and followed them longitudinally through the course of disease. The collaborating institutions used their own protocols to collect whole blood in K2EDTA tubes. For TCRbeta analysis, collaborator samples were shipped as frozen whole blood, as isolated PBMCs, or as DNA extracted from either sample type. The sequence joins TRBV11-3 to TRBJ2-7, with a tentative D gene TRBD1 over 6 matching bases. The specimen sequenced was peripheral blood. The TCR comes from a woman aged 55-70 years with COVID-19, enrolled during active disease. The nucleotide sequence reads TGTGCCAGCAGCTTAGGTCCCCAGGGGTCCGAGCAGTACTTC. Its protein product is CASSLGPQGSEQYF.